The entry below gives a single T cell receptor (beta chain) sequence along with its context. The sample originates from a study of OX40 agonist ivuxolimab in advanced cancers. Repertoires were generated with immunoSEQ multiplex PCR, while TCRdb's copy carries only in-frame clones and drops some. The table shows more than 55,000 clones, with approximately 84% occurring only once. CDR1 and CDR2 (germline): SGDLS, YYNGEE. The CDR3 is 15 residues long. V lost 4 bases and J lost 8; bases outside the gene matches: 12. Sequencing used CD4+ or CD8+ T cells sorted from blood, obtained in a trial of the OX40 agonist ivuxolimab. This sequence originates from an adult with an advanced solid tumor such as melanoma, head and neck, liver or kidney cancer. The V call is TRBV9, the J call TRBJ2-1; 7 bases agree with TRBD1. CDR3 protein: CASSPGQNPEDEQFF. CDR3 nucleotide sequence: TGTGCCAGCAGCCCGGGACAGAACCCTGAGGATGAGCAGTTCTTC. The whole variable domain, remainder taken from reference TRBV9 and TRBJ2-1, is DSGVTQTPKHLITATGQRVTLRCSPRSGDLSVYWYQQSLDQGLQFLIQYYNGEERAKGNILERFSAQQFPDLHSELNLSSLELGDSALYFCASSPGQNPEDEQFFGPGTRLTVL.